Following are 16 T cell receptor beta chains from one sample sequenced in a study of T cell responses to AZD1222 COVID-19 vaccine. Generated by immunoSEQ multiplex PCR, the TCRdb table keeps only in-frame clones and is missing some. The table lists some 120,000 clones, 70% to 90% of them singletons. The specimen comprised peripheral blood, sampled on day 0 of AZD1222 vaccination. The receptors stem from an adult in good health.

The CDR3 protein is CATSRATSGNTIYF. The CDR3 DNA reads TGTGCCACCAGCAGAGCCACCTCTGGAAACACCATATATTTT. The chain uses TRBV15 and TRBJ1-3; D gene uncertain. This CDR3 is 14 amino acids long. V shed 1 base and J shed 0 bases, with 4 bases lying between them. Germline CDR1 LNHNV, CDR2 YYDKDF (reference sequence).

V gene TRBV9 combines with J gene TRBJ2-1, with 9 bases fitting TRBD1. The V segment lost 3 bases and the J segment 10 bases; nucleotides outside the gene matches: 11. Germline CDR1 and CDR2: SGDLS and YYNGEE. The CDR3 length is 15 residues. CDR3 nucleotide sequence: TGTGCCAGCAGCGCCGGCCTACAGGGGGCTTTAGAGCAGTTCTTC. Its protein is CASSAGLQGALEQFF.

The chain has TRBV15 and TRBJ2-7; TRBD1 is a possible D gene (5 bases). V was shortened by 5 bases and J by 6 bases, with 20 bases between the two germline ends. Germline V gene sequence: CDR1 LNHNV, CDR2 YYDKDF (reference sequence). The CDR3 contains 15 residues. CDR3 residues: CATSYRTGAQGEQYF. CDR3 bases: TGTGCCACCAGCTACCGAACAGGAGCCCAAGGCGAGCAGTACTTC.

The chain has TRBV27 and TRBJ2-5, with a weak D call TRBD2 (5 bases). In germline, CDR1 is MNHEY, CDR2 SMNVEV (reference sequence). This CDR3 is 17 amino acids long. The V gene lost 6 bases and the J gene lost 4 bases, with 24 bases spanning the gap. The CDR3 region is CASSEGRGLGLRETQYF. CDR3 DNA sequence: TGTGCCAGCAGCGAAGGCCGCGGGTTGGGCTTGCGAGAGACCCAGTACTTC.

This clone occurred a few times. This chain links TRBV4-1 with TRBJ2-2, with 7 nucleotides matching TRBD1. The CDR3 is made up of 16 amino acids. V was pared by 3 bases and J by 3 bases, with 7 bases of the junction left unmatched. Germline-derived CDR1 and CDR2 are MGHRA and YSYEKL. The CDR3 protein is CASSQAWGQYTGELFF. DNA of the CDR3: TGCGCCAGCAGCCAGGCGTGGGGACAGTACACCGGGGAGCTGTTTTTT.

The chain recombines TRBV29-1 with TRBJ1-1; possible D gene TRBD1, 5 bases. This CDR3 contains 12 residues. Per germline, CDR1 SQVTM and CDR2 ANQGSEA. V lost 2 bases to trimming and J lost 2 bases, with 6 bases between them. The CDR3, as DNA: TGCAGCGTTGAAAGGGGAAACACTGAAGCTTTCTTT. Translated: CSVERGNTEAFF.

The chain's CDR3 is CASSQERTPYGYTF. CDR3 nucleotides: TGTGCCAGCAGCCAAGAACGAACCCCCTATGGCTACACCTTC. V gene TRBV4-2 combines with J gene TRBJ1-2; unclear D gene. The ends were cut back, 0 bases at V and 4 bases at J, with 9 bases in the middle. This CDR3 comprises 14 residues. Germline assignment: CDR1 LGHNA and CDR2 YNFKEQ.

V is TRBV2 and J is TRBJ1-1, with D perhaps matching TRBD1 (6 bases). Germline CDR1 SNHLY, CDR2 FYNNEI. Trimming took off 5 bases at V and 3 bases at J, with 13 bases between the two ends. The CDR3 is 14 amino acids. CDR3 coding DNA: TGTGCCAGCAGTCTTAGGGGGGGAGACACTGAAGCTTTCTTT. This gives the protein CASSLRGGDTEAFF.

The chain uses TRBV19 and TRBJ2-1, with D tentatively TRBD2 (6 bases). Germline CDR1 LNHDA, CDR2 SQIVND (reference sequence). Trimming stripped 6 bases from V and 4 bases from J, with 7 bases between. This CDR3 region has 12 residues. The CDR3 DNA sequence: TGTGCCAGTAGCGGGGGTTACAATGAGCAGTTCTTC. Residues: CASSGGYNEQFF. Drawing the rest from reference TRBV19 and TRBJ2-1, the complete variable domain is DGGITQSPKYLFRKEGQNVTLSCEQNLNHDAMYWYRQDPGQGLRLIYYSQIVNDFQKGDIAEGYSVSREKKESFPLTVTSAQKNPTAFYLCASSGGYNEQFFGPGTRLTVL.

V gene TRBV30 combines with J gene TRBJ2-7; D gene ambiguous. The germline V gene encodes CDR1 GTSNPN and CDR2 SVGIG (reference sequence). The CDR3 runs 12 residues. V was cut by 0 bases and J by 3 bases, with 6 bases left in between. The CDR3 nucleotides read TGTGCCTGGAGTGTAGGGTACTACGAGCAGTACTTC. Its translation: CAWSVGYYEQYF.

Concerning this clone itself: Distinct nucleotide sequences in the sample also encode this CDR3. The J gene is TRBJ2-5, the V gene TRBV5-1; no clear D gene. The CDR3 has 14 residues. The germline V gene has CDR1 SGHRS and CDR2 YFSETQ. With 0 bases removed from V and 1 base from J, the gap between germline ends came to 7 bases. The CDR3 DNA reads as TGCGCCAGCAGCTTGGTTCCAGGCCAAGAGACCCAGTACTTC. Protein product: CASSLVPGQETQYF. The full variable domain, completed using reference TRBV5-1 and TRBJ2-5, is KAGVTQTPRYLIKTRGQQVTLSCSPISGHRSVSWYQQTPGQGLQFLFEYFSETQRNKGNFPGRFSGRQFSNSRSEMNVSTLELGDSALYLCASSLVPGQETQYFGPGTRLLVL.

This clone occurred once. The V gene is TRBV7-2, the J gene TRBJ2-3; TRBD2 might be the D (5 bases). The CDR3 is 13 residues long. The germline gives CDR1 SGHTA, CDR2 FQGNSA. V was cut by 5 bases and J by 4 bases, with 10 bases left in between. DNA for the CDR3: TGTGCCAGCAGCCCCCGAGCGGCAGATACGCAGTATTTT. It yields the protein CASSPRAADTQYF.

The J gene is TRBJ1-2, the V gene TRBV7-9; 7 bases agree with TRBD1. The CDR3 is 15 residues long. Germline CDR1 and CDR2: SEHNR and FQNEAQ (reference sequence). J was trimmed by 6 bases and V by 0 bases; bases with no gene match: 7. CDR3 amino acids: CASSLAGTVRNGYTF. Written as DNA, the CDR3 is TGTGCCAGCAGCTTAGCGGGGACAGTGAGAAATGGCTACACCTTC. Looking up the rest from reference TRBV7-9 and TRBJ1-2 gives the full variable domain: DTGVSQNPRHKITKRGQNVTFRCDPISEHNRLYWYRQTLGQGPEFLTYFQNEAQLEKSRLLSDRFSAERPKGSFSTLEIQRTEQGDSAMYLCASSLAGTVRNGYTFGSGTRLTVV.

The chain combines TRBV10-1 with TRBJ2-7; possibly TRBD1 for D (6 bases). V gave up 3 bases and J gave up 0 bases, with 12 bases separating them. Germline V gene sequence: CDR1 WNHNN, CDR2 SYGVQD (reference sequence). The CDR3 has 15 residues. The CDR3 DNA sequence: TGCGCCAGCAGTGACCGTACAGGGAACTCCTACGAGCAGTACTTC. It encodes CASSDRTGNSYEQYF.

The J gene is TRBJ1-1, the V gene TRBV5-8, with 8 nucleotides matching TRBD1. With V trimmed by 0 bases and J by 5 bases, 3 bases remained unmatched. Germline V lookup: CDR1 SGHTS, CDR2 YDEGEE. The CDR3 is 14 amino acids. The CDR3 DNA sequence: TGTGCCAGCAGCTTGGGACAGGGGAGAACTGAAGCTTTCTTT. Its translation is CASSLGQGRTEAFF.

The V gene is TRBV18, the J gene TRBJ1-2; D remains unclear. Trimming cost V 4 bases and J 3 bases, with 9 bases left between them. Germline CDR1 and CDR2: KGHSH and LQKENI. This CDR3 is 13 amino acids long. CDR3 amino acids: CASSLGEHYGYTF. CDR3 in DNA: TGTGCCAGCTCACTTGGGGAGCACTATGGCTACACCTTC.